The sequence of this TCR beta chain was determined in a study of post-analysis software for immune sequencing data. Study-wide results and caveats: TRBV5-6, TRBV5-1 and TRBV20-1 belonged to a set of roughly 5 TRBV segments that were more frequent in patients than controls. Those samples that were prepared in the same batch co-clustered strongly by F measure. Patients with multiple sclerosis recorded significantly lower normalized Chao1 diversity than controls, the study found.

TCR beta libraries were prepared from cDNA with unique molecular identifiers. Researchers reported 400,000 to 600,000 cDNA molecules coming from around 1 to 10 million T cells. One entry per CDR3 protein results from TCRdb running MiXCR on the PCR reads. Here the sample spans about 540,000 distinct CDR3 sequences, 34% being singletons. This clonotype was detected many times. Its antigen is still unknown. V lost 4 bases to trimming and J lost 4 bases, with 13 bases between them. The germline CDR1 and CDR2 sequences are SQVTM and ANQGSEA. The CDR3 covers 13 residues. This receptor was obtained from a girl aged 2-17 years with multiple sclerosis. Input material: blood. The chain links TRBV29-1 to TRBJ2-5; tentatively, D is TRBD1 (5 bases). The CDR3 sequence is CSVVVGVIETQYF. The CDR3 DNA reads as TGCAGCGTTGTAGTAGGGGTCATAGAGACCCAGTACTTC.